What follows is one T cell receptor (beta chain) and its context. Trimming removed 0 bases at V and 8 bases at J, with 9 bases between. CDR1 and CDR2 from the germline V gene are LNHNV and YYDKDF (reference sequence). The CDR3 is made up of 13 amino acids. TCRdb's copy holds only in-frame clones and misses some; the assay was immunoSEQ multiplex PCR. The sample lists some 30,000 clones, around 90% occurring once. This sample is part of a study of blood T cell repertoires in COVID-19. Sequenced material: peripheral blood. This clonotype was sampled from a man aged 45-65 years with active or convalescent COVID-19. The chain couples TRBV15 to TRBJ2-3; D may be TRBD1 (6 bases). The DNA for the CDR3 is TGTGCCACCAGCAGAGATCAAGGGGGTACGCAGTATTTT. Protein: CATSRDQGGTQYF.